The subject of this entry is one T cell receptor beta chain. Measured with immunoSEQ multiplex PCR; TCRdb has only the in-frame clones, and not every one. This table has approximately 190,000 clones, approximately 80% appearing once. This sample is part of a study of blood T cell repertoires in COVID-19. The wider study: Acute and convalescent COVID-19 specimens originated in the United States, Italy and Spain.

Participants' reported clinical history set cohort assignment. V lost 4 bases, J lost 0 bases, and 13 bases lay in between. CDR3 length: 16 residues. Per the germline V gene, CDR1 is SGHAT and CDR2 is FQNNGV. The chain combines TRBV11-2 with TRBJ2-1; tentative D call: TRBD2 (5 bases). The sample comprised PBMCs or T cells enriched from blood (not recorded which). The origin of this receptor is a woman aged 60-75 years with acute COVID-19. The CDR3 sequence is CASSSIAIGSYNEQFF. In nucleotides, the CDR3 is TGTGCCAGCAGCTCCATAGCGATCGGCTCCTACAATGAGCAGTTCTTC. The full variable domain, rest sourced from reference TRBV11-2 and TRBJ2-1, is EAGVAQSPRYKIIEKRQSVAFWCNPISGHATLYWYQQILGQGPKLLIQFQNNGVVDDSQLPKDRFSAERLKGVDSTLKIQPAKLEDSAVYLCASSSIAIGSYNEQFFGPGTRLTVL.